This TCR beta chain was identified during a study of T cell responses to AZD1222 COVID-19 vaccine. Study-level results: Among the donors, most were white British and more were female, and clonal diversity was possibly underestimated. Unmutated variant regions are reportedly targeted by nearly half of spike-specific TCRs. Repertoire sampling was restricted to post-peak T cell response timepoints.

As to this clone: The antigen is not known.

Germline values: CDR1 SGDLS, CDR2 YYNGEE. V lost 0 bases and J lost 16; bases outside the gene matches: 11. This CDR3 region has 15 residues. Assay used: immunoSEQ multiplex PCR; TCRdb lists only in-frame clones, some missing. Among some 50,000 clones listed, roughly 89% were seen once. This rearrangement joins TRBV9 to TRBJ1-6; 9 nucleotides agree with TRBD1. The sequence was collected from an adult who received the AZD1222 COVID-19 vaccine. This specimen was peripheral blood, taken 28 days after the second AZD1222 dose. The CDR3, as DNA: TGTGCCAGCAGCGTAGAAGGGACAGGGCCCACCGAACTCCACTTT. Translation gives CASSVEGTGPTELHF. The variable domain in full, with the rest retrieved from reference TRBV9 and TRBJ1-6, is DSGVTQTPKHLITATGQRVTLRCSPRSGDLSVYWYQQSLDQGLQFLIQYYNGEERAKGNILERFSAQQFPDLHSELNLSSLELGDSALYFCASSVEGTGPTELHFGNGTRLTVT.